One and the same sample provided the 15 T cell receptor beta chains below, sequenced in a study of blood T cells in healthy people across ages. PCR was performed a second time for about 7 to 11 cycles using a sample-barcoded 5' primer and a J-beta primer mix. One entry per CDR3 protein, called by TCRdb with MiXCR from the 5' RACE reads. The sample consists of about 1.6 million distinct CDR3 sequences, about 32% of them appearing once. The sequenced material came from blood. These TCRs come from a woman aged 30 to 39 in good health.

In its sample, this clonotype was seen a few times. This sequence joins TRBV7-2 and TRBJ1-4; D may be TRBD1 (5 bases). This CDR3 has 14 residues. V dropped 6 bases and J dropped 1 base, with 9 bases sitting between them. Germline V gene lookup returns CDR1 SGHTA and CDR2 FQGNSA. The CDR3 sequence is CASSSGLTNEKLFF. DNA of the CDR3: TGTGCCAGCAGTTCGGGGCTAACTAATGAAAAACTGTTTTTT.

V gene TRBV5-5 combines with J gene TRBJ2-1; D call uncertain. The CDR3 runs 16 residues. Germline CDR1 and CDR2: SGHKS and YYEKEE (reference sequence). V was trimmed by 0 bases and J by 0 bases, leaving 10 bases between them. This CDR3 reads CASSLGLIPSYNEQFF. In DNA form, the CDR3 reads TGTGCCAGCAGCTTGGGACTCATCCCCTCCTACAATGAGCAGTTCTTC.

A note on this clonotype: The junction does not match germline at one end; this may be a read error. This chain uses TRBV6-1 with TRBJ2-7; 7 positions match TRBD1. The length of the CDR3 is 16 residues. Germline loops: CDR1 MNHNS, CDR2 SASEGT. The CDR3 sequence: CAGSEIYRGSEYEQYF. For the CDR3, the DNA is TGTGCCGGCAGTGAAATCTACAGGGGTAGTGAGTACGAGCAGTACTTC.

This clonotype was counted between two and nine times. This could be a read error, since a much larger clone is one nucleotide away. V and J are TRBV14 and TRBJ2-7, with unresolved D. V lost 1 base and J lost 3, with 4 bases in between. Germline loops: CDR1 SGHDN, CDR2 FVKESK. The CDR3 runs 12 residues. The CDR3 loop is CASSQGFYEQYF. CDR3 DNA: TGTGCCAGCAGCCAAGGGTTCTACGAGCAGTACTTC.

This clonotype was counted ten times or more. The rearrangement joins TRBV27 to TRBJ2-5; 8 nucleotides agree with TRBD2. CDR3 length: 14 residues. CDR1 is MNHEY and CDR2 is SMNVEV in the germline V gene (reference sequence). The V and J ends lost 8 bases and 5 bases, in that order; junction bases with no gene match: 10. The CDR3 region has the DNA TGTGCCAGCCGGCCCGGGGGGGCGAGGGAGACCCAGTACTTC. Protein product: CASRPGGARETQYF.

There are many counts of this clonotype. The chain carries TRBV29-1 and TRBJ1-1; possible D gene TRBD1, 5 bases. This CDR3 contains 15 residues. Trimming pared 7 bases from V and 3 bases from J, leaving 21 bases between. Germline V lookup: CDR1 SQVTM, CDR2 ANQGSEA. Here the CDR3 reads CSANPGLTGDTEAFF. As DNA, the CDR3 is TGCAGCGCCAATCCAGGGCTAACCGGGGACACTGAAGCTTTCTTT.

For the CDR3, the DNA is TGTGCCAGTAGTACTTCCTCGGACAGCAGTGAAGCTTTCTTT. Translated, it gives CASSTSSDSSEAFF. The rearrangement links TRBV19 to TRBJ1-1; D is perhaps TRBD1 (6 bases). V was trimmed by 4 bases and J by 7 bases, leaving 16 bases between them. The CDR3 is 14 amino acids. Germline-derived CDR1 and CDR2 are LNHDA and SQIVND (reference sequence).

This clonotype was seen at least ten times. The chain recombines TRBV5-1 with TRBJ2-7; 9 bases are a match to TRBD2. V was pared by 1 base and J by 2 bases, with 1 base of the junction left unmatched. The CDR3 is 14 residues long. The germline CDR1 and CDR2 sequences are SGHRS and YFSETQ. CDR3 sequence (DNA): TGCGCCAGCAGCTTGAGCGGGGGGACCTACGAGCAGTACTTC. It specifies CASSLSGGTYEQYF.

The CDR3 nucleotides are TGTGCCTGGGCGACCGGGGGAACTGAAGCTTTCTTT. Protein sequence: CAWATGGTEAFF. This chain uses TRBV30 with TRBJ1-1; tentatively, D is TRBD1 (5 bases). V was trimmed by 5 bases and J by 5 bases, leaving 12 bases between them. The CDR3 extends over 12 amino acids. Germline CDR1 and CDR2: GTSNPN and SVGIG (reference sequence).

The CDR3 bases are TGCAGTGCTAGAGCGGTCACAGGGAAGTCGGAGACCCAGTACTTC. It specifies CSARAVTGKSETQYF. The rearrangement uses TRBV20-1 and TRBJ2-5, with D possibly matching TRBD1 (6 bases). With 1 base removed from V and 5 bases from J, the gap between germline ends came to 17 bases. This CDR3 contains 15 residues. Germline-derived CDR1 and CDR2 are DFQATT and SNEGSKA (reference sequence).

This chain connects TRBV2 to TRBJ2-5; either TRBD1 or TRBD2 may fit D (6 bases each). The CDR3 sequence is 17 residues long. Per the germline V gene, CDR1 is SNHLY and CDR2 is FYNNEI. V was clipped by 2 bases and J by 4 bases, with 20 bases between them. For the CDR3, the DNA is TGTGCCAGCAGTGAATTAGGGGGAGGCAGGACCGGAGAGACCCAGTACTTC. This codes for CASSELGGGRTGETQYF.

With respect to this clonotype: Its ends do not fully match the called genes, so a read error is possible. CDR3 protein: CAASRDRWTYSTNGKLFF. The CDR3 DNA reads TGTGCCGCCAGCAGAGATCGGTGGACCTACTCAACTAATGGAAAACTGTTTTTT. The chain combines TRBV15 with TRBJ1-4; unclear D gene. The CDR3 loop spans 18 amino acids. Germline V CDR1 and CDR2: LNHNV, YYDKDF (reference sequence).

This clonotype was seen a few times. The J gene is TRBJ2-5, the V gene TRBV6-6, with a weak D call TRBD2 (6 bases). V dropped 3 bases and J dropped 2 bases, with 19 bases sitting between them. The length of the CDR3 is 17 residues. Germline V lookup: CDR1 MNHNY, CDR2 SVGAGI (reference sequence). CDR3 nucleotides: TGTGCCAGCAGTTATTATCCGCGGGAAATGGTACAAGAGACCCAGTACTTC. This translates into CASSYYPREMVQETQYF.

This clonotype was recorded a few times. The V and J genes are TRBV3-1 and TRBJ2-3; no clear D gene. Looked up from germline, CDR1 is LGHDT and CDR2 is YNNKEL (reference sequence). The CDR3 is made up of 12 amino acids. The V end lost 3 bases, the J end lost 6 bases, and 7 bases lay between the germline ends. The CDR3 region has the DNA TGTGCCAGCAGCCACGGGTTGGATACGCAGTATTTT. It is translated as CASSHGLDTQYF.

This chain joins TRBV20-1 and TRBJ2-1, with D possibly matching TRBD1 (6 bases). Germline V CDR1 and CDR2: DFQATT, SNEGSKA (reference sequence). The CDR3 loop spans 15 amino acids. V dropped 0 bases and J dropped 7 bases, with 16 bases sitting between them. The CDR3 protein is CSARDRGTSGNEQFF. The CDR3 coding sequence is TGCAGTGCTAGAGATAGAGGGACAAGCGGAAATGAGCAGTTCTTC.